This T cell receptor beta chain comes out of a study of type 1 and type 2 diabetes patients. Study results and caveats: In type 2 diabetes, highly-expanded CD4+ clones took a median 3.9% of reads. Age and gender were not matched between study groups, possibly biasing interpretation. In CD4+ and CD8+ T cells, type 2 diabetes diversity exceeded type 1.

The PCR template was genomic DNA. Amplification of the beta chain CDR3 used 30 forward and 13 reverse multiplex primers. From the multiplex PCR reads, TCRdb called clonotypes with MiXCR, one entry per CDR3 protein. The table shows 250,000 or so distinct CDR3 sequences, with 45% to 60% occurring only once. This clonotype was detected many times. Its antigen is as yet unknown. Sequenced sample: peripheral blood mononuclear cells (PBMCs). The sequence derives from a young man with type 2 diabetes.

The CDR3 coding sequence is TGCGCCAGCAGGCTTACATCGAACACTGAAGCTTTCTTT. It is translated as CASRLTSNTEAFF. The chain uses TRBV10-1 and TRBJ1-1; no reliable D call. V was trimmed by 6 bases and J by 1 base, leaving 9 bases between them. Germline CDR1 reads WNHNN; CDR2 reads SYGVQD (reference sequence). The CDR3 runs 13 residues.